The sequence of this T cell receptor (beta chain) was determined in a study of PD-1 blockade in mismatch repair-deficient tumors. The method was immunoSEQ multiplex PCR; TCRdb's version includes in-frame clones alone and lacks a portion of them. The sample shows 120,000 or so clones, approximately 86% of them seen only once. For this clone: Antigen unknown.

This CDR3 has 18 amino acids. Findings of the study overall: Rapid post-treatment expansion, then contraction, generally preceding radiologic response, marked tumor-resident clones.

The J gene is TRBJ2-1, the V gene TRBV1; TRBD2 reflects the table's D call only, with no check against the DNA. TRBV1 is a listed pseudogene. The sample here was peripheral blood, taken 44 weeks after starting pembrolizumab. The source of this sequence is an adult with mismatch repair-deficient cancer. The CDR3 loop is CTSSQDVESGRVYNEQFF. The CDR3 DNA sequence: TGCACCAGCAGCCAAGATGTCGAGTCCGGGAGGGTATACAATGAGCAGTTCTTC.